The clone carrying this TCR beta chain appeared a few times. The antigen is not known. The data are from a study of T and B cells in COVID-19 patients. Turning to the study itself: Blood was sampled from COVID-19 patients who were either actively infected or recovered. Of roughly 22 active-infection patients, roughly eleven were critically ill with mechanical ventilation or extracorporeal membrane oxygenation.

Each TRB amplification used roughly 240-550 ng of genomic DNA from blood. The ends were cut back, 4 bases at V and 1 base at J, with 15 bases in the middle. The CDR3 contains 16 residues. CDR1 is SEHNR and CDR2 is FQNEAQ in the germline V gene (reference sequence). Multiplex PCR with BIOMED2 TRB-A/B primer pools amplified TRB rearrangements. Each CDR3 protein is one row after TCRdb ran MiXCR on the multiplex PCR reads. The sample consists of about 4,100 distinct CDR3 sequences, less than 30% of them appearing once. Study observations and caveats: Patients with COVID-19 reportedly showed strongly skewed T cell receptor beta variable and joining gene usage. Sorted SARS-CoV-2-responsive or tetramer+ T cells and CD4+, regulatory and CD8+ subsets were not yet sequenced.

The sequenced sample consisted of blood. This TCR derives from a human donor with active COVID-19. The chain has TRBV7-9 and TRBJ2-3, with a possible D match to TRBD1 (5 bases). The CDR3, as DNA: TGTGCCAGCAGCTCCTCCTCAGGGCGGCGCACAGATACGCAGTATTTT. It codes for CASSSSSGRRTDTQYF.